The 5 T cell receptor beta chains below all came from one sample that was sequenced in a study of persistence of HIV-infected CD4 T cells (dated by TCRdb to 2018 to 2020). This specimen's treatment or condition label, interpreted: suppressive antiretroviral therapy. Cells were stimulated with anti-CD3/anti-CD28 magnetic beads as a nonspecific positive control representing the CD4+ T cell repertoire. CD4+ T cells that responded were sorted based on upregulation of both CD40 ligand and CD69. Antigens of these TCRs are unknown. TCRbeta repertoires were sequenced from genomic DNA with the immunoSEQ hsTCRB assay version 4 in survey mode. In TCRdb, the immuneACCESS table is reduced to in-frame sequences with V and J assigned. These tables do not hold every clone; where another copy was compared, an unresolved V gene accounts for under half, and the others remain unexplained. The sample has about 45,000 clones on record, 88% of them singletons. Around 0.48% of the sample lies in the top ten.

The sequences come from CD4+ T cells sorted from PBMCs after approximately 19-hour stimulation, collected from a patient who received antiretroviral therapy. Sample cell subset or site, as interpreted from the label and publication: CD40L+CD69+ CD4 T cells responding to anti-CD3/anti-CD28 beads, representing the overall repertoire. Every receptor here comes from an adult woman with HIV who was CMV-seropositive.

This rearrangement joins TRBV5-1 to TRBJ2-3; the D is unclear. Germline CDR1 and CDR2: SGHRS and YFSETQ. V dropped 1 base and J dropped 4 bases, with 4 bases sitting between them. The CDR3 has 12 residues. The CDR3 coding sequence is TGCGCCAGCAGCTTGCTGTCAGATACGCAGTATTTT. Translating gives CASSLLSDTQYF.

The count of this clone is one. V and J are TRBV6-5 and TRBJ1-1, with D possibly matching TRBD1 (5 bases). V was shortened by 0 bases and J by 7 bases, with 18 bases between the two germline ends. This CDR3 has 16 amino acids. Germline CDR1 is MNHEY and CDR2 is SVGAGI. CDR3 nucleotides: TGTGCCAGCAGTTACTCGATGACGGGGGAAATATTTGAAGCTTTCTTT. The encoded protein is CASSYSMTGEIFEAFF.

The chain links TRBV18 to TRBJ1-5; weak D call: TRBD1 (5 bases). The CDR3 runs 16 residues. From germline, CDR1 is KGHSH and CDR2 LQKENI. Trimming took 4 bases from V and 0 from J, leaving 13 bases between them. CDR3 loop: CASSLRQQDSNQPQHF. In DNA form, the CDR3 reads TGTGCCAGCTCACTACGACAGCAAGATAGCAATCAGCCCCAGCATTTT.

The chain links TRBV3-1 (or the pseudogene TRBV3-2) to TRBJ2-7; the match to TRBD2 covers 7 bases. Germline-derived CDR1 and CDR2 are LGHDT and YNNKEL (reference sequence). Trimming at V came to 4 bases and at J to 0 bases, leaving 9 bases not matched to a gene. This CDR3 comprises 16 residues. In DNA, the CDR3 is TGTGCCAGCAGCCCGACGAGCGGGAAGAGCTCCTACGAGCAGTACTTC. It codes for CASSPTSGKSSYEQYF.

The chain uses TRBV24-1 and TRBJ1-5; 7 nucleotides line up with TRBD1. Per germline, CDR1 KGHDR and CDR2 SFDVKD. The CDR3 is 15 residues long. Losses at the gene ends were 3 bases for V and 4 bases for J; bases not matched to a gene: 5. The CDR3 spells CATSDPGQPNQPQHF. The CDR3, as DNA: TGTGCCACCAGTGATCCGGGACAGCCAAATCAGCCCCAGCATTTT.